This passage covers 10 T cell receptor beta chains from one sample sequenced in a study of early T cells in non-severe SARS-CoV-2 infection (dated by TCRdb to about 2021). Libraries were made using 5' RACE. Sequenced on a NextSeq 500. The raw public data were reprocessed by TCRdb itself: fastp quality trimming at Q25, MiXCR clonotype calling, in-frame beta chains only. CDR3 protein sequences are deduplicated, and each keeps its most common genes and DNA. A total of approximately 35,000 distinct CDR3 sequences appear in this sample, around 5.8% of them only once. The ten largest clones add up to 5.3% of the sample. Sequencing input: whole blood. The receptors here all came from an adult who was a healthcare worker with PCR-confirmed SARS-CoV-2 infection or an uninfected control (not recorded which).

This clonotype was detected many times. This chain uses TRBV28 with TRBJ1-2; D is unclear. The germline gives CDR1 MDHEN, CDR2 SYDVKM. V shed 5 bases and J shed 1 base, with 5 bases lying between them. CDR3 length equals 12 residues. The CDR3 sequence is CASSNSNYGYTF. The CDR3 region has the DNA TGTGCCAGCAGTAACAGTAACTATGGCTACACCTTC.

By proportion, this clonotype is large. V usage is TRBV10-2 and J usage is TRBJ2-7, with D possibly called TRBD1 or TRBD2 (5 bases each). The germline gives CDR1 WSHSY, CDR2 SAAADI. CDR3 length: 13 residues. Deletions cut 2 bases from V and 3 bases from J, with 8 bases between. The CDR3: CASSEGDHYEQYV. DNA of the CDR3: TGCGCCAGCAGTGAGGGGGACCACTACGAGCAGTACGTC.

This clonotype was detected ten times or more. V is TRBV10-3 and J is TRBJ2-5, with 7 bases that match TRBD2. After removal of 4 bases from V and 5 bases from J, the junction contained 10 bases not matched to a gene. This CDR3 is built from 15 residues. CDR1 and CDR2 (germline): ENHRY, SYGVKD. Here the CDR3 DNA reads TGTGCCATCAGTGCCGGAGCGGGAAAGGGGGAGACCCAGTACTTC. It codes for CAISAGAGKGETQYF.

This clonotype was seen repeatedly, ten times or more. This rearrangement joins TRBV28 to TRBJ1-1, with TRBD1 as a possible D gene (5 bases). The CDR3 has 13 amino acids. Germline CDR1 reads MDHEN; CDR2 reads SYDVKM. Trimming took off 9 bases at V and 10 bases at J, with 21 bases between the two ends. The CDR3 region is CASPGVGRFSAFF. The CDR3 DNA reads TGTGCCAGTCCCGGGGTGGGACGATTCTCAGCTTTCTTT.

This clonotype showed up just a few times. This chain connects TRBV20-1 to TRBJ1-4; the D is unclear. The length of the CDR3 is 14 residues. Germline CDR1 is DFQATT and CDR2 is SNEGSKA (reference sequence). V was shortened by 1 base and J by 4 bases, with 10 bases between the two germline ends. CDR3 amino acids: CSARVARFNEKLFF. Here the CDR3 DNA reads TGCAGTGCTAGAGTGGCACGGTTTAATGAAAAACTGTTTTTT.

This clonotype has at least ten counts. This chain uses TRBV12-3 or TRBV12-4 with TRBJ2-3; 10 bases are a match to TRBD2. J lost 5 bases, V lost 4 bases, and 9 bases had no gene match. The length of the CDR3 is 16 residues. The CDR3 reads CASSSSGRARGDTQYF. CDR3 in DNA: TGTGCCAGCAGTTCCAGCGGGAGGGCCCGTGGAGATACGCAGTATTTT.

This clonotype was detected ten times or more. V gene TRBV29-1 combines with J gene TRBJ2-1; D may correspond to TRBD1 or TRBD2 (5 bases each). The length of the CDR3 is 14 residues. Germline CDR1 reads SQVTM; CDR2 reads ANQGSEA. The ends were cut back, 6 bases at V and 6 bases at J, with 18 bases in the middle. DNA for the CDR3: TGCAGCGTAACCGGGACCCGCGCCTCCAATGAGCAGTTCTTC. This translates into CSVTGTRASNEQFF.

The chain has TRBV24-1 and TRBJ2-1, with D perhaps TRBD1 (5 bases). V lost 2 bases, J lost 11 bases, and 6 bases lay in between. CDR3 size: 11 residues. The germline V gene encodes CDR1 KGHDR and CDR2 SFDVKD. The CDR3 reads CATSDWTKQFF. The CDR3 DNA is TGTGCCACCAGTGATTGGACAAAGCAGTTCTTC.

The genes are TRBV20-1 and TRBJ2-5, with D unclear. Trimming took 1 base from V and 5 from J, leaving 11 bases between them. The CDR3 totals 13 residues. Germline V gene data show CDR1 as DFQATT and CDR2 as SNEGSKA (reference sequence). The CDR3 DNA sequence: TGCAGTGCTAGAGTGGGGTCGTGGGAGACCCAGTACTTC. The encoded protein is CSARVGSWETQYF.

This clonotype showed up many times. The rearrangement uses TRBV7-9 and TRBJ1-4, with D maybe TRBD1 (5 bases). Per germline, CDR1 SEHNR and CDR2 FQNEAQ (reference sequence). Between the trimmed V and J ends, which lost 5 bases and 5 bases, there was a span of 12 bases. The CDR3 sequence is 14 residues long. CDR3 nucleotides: TGTGCCAGCAGCCCCCCGGGGCCGAATGAAAAACTGTTTTTT. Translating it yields CASSPPGPNEKLFF.